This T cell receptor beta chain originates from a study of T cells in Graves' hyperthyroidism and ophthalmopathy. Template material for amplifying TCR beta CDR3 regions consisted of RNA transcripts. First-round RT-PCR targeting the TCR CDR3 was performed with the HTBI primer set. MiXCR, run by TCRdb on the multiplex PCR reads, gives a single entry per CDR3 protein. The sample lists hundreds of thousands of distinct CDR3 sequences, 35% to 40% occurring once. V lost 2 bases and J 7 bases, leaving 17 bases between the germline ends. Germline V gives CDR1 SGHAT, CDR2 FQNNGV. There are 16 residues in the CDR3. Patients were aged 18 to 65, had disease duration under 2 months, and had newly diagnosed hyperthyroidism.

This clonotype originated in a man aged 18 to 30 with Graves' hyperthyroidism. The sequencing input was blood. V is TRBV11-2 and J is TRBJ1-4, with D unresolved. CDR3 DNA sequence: TGTGCCAGCAGCTTATGGTCTGGCGGGGTTGGTGAAAAACTGTTTTTT. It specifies CASSLWSGGVGEKLFF.